The 9 T cell receptor beta chains presented below share a single source sample, sequenced in a study of blood T cell repertoires in COVID-19. Clones were sequenced by immunoSEQ multiplex PCR, and TCRdb holds only the in-frame ones, with some missing. Of around 280,000 clones detected, approximately 89% appear once; the ten largest clones hold around 10%. The specimen was peripheral blood. These receptors were taken from a woman aged 30 to 39 with COVID-19, enrolled during active disease.

The rearrangement uses TRBV5-8 and TRBJ2-3, with D maybe TRBD2 (7 bases). Germline lookup yields CDR1 SGHTS and CDR2 YDEGEE. This CDR3 region has 15 residues. V was shortened by 6 bases and J by 4 bases, with 18 bases between the two germline ends. In DNA, the CDR3 is TGTGCCAGCAACACTTGGGGGGGCGTCGCAGATACGCAGTATTTT. Protein product: CASNTWGGVADTQYF.

The chain employs TRBV21-1 and TRBJ2-7; whether TRBD1, the table's D call, matches the DNA was not checked. TRBV21-1 is designated a pseudogene. This CDR3 is 17 amino acids long. The CDR3 loop reads CASSNGNLGQEVYEQYF. The CDR3 DNA follows: TGTGCCAGCAGCAACGGAAATCTAGGACAGGAAGTTTACGAGCAGTACTTC.

V and J are TRBV30 and TRBJ1-1, with TRBD1 identical over 7 bases. V lost 8 bases, J lost 0 bases, and 9 bases stayed unmatched. Germline-derived CDR1 and CDR2 are GTSNPN and SVGIG (reference sequence). CDR3 length: 14 residues. CDR3 nucleotide sequence: TGTGCCCTGGAGGGCACAGGGGTGAACACTGAAGCTTTCTTT. Amino acids: CALEGTGVNTEAFF.

This sequence joins TRBV28 and TRBJ2-7; no definite D call. This CDR3 has 14 residues. The germline V gene encodes CDR1 MDHEN and CDR2 SYDVKM. The V and J ends lost 2 bases and 2 bases respectively, with 10 bases between them. The chain's CDR3 is CASSLRVATYEQYF. CDR3 nucleotide sequence: TGTGCCAGCAGTTTAAGAGTAGCTACCTACGAGCAGTACTTC.

This clone was seen a few times. The chain uses TRBV28 and TRBJ1-2; D is ambiguous. The length of the CDR3 is 12 residues. V dropped 5 bases and J dropped 1 base, with 5 bases sitting between them. CDR1 and CDR2 from the germline V gene are MDHEN and SYDVKM. CDR3 DNA: TGTGCCAGCAGTCTTCTTAACTATGGCTACACCTTC. This codes for CASSLLNYGYTF.

The V and J genes are TRBV19 and TRBJ1-5; TRBD1 agrees at 8 bases. Germline V gene data show CDR1 as LNHDA and CDR2 as SQIVND (reference sequence). The J segment lost 5 bases and the V segment lost 5 bases, leaving 2 bases of the junction unmatched. The CDR3 loop spans 13 amino acids. The CDR3 is CASSGQGDQPQHF. CDR3 DNA sequence: TGTGCCAGTAGTGGACAGGGCGATCAGCCCCAGCATTTT.

J is TRBJ2-1 and V is TRBV6-5, with a possible D match to TRBD2 (6 bases). Germline V lookup: CDR1 MNHEY, CDR2 SVGAGI. This CDR3 has 12 amino acids. V was pared by 2 bases and J by 7 bases, with 6 bases between. CDR3 sequence reads: CASSYGGNEQFF. Written as DNA, the CDR3 is TGTGCCAGCAGTTACGGGGGGAATGAGCAGTTCTTC.

V and J are TRBV27 and TRBJ2-1; D may be TRBD1 (5 bases). Germline CDR1 and CDR2: MNHEY and SMNVEV (reference sequence). Between the trimmed V and J ends, which lost 2 bases and 7 bases, there was a span of 12 bases. This CDR3 has 14 amino acids. CDR3 coding DNA: TGTGCCAGCAGTTTAGCGAACACAGGTAATGAGCAGTTCTTC. Its translation: CASSLANTGNEQFF.

This clone was counted only a few times. The chain recombines TRBV6-6 with TRBJ2-7, with D possibly TRBD2 on 5 matching bases. Germline-derived CDR1 and CDR2 are MNHNY and SVGAGI (reference sequence). Trimming cost V 11 bases and J 2 bases, with 7 bases left between them. CDR3 length equals 10 residues. This CDR3 reads CAAGTYEQYF. DNA of the CDR3: TGTGCCGCCGGGACCTACGAGCAGTACTTC.